The 23 T cell receptor beta chains given below trace back to one sample, sequenced in a study of cytomegalovirus exposure and HLA in healthy donors. Generated by immunoSEQ multiplex PCR, the TCRdb table keeps only in-frame clones and is missing some. This sample carries about 73,000 clones, around nine tenths of them seen once, and the ten largest clones take 3.8%. Sequencing was performed on PBMCs. All receptors come from a woman aged 18-35 years in good health and CMV-seropositive.

V and J are TRBV25-1 and TRBJ2-1; 7 bases line up with TRBD2. Germline V gene lookup returns CDR1 MGHDK and CDR2 SYGVNS. The CDR3 contains 17 residues. Trimming took 3 bases from V and 8 from J; bases not matched to a gene: 16. CDR3 in DNA: TGTGCCAGCAGTGATTGGGGAGGGAGTGAGGAAGGGGATGAGCAGTTCTTC. Its translation is CASSDWGGSEEGDEQFF.

This clone was seen a single time. The chain uses TRBV7-6 and TRBJ2-7; possible D gene TRBD1, 5 bases. The germline gives CDR1 SGHVS, CDR2 FNYEAQ. The CDR3 is made up of 15 amino acids. Trimming removed 8 bases from V and 1 base from J, with 18 bases in between. CDR3 protein: CASSYQGEPSYEQYF. CDR3 nucleotides: TGTGCCAGCTCATATCAGGGCGAACCTTCCTACGAGCAGTACTTC.

This clone has just one count. This sequence joins TRBV9 and TRBJ2-7, with D possibly being TRBD2 (7 bases). The ends were cut back, 0 bases at V and 6 bases at J, with 19 bases in the middle. This CDR3 comprises 16 residues. Germline CDR1 SGDLS, CDR2 YYNGEE. The CDR3 nucleotides read TGTGCCAGCAGCGTAGACTCGTCACGGGGGGCTATCGAGCAGTACTTC. Translated: CASSVDSSRGAIEQYF.

Sample share makes this clone medium-sized. The chain uses TRBV10-2 and TRBJ2-7; TRBD2 matches 10 bases. Germline CDR1 WSHSY, CDR2 SAAADI. After removal of 6 bases from V and 1 base from J, the junction contained 6 bases not matched to a gene. The CDR3 totals 15 residues. The CDR3 region is CASRPLAGSSYEQYF. The CDR3 DNA follows: TGCGCCAGCAGACCACTAGCGGGGAGTTCCTACGAGCAGTACTTC.

The CDR3 DNA follows: TGTGCCAGCAGCTATGGACTAGCGGGAGGAGCCTACAATGAGCAGTTCTTC. Translated, it gives CASSYGLAGGAYNEQFF. This chain joins TRBV9 and TRBJ2-1; 14 bases align to TRBD2. The CDR3 has 17 residues. Germline loops: CDR1 SGDLS, CDR2 YYNGEE. The V and J ends lost 4 bases and 2 bases, in that order; junction bases with no gene match: 5.

The chain joins TRBV7-9 to TRBJ2-5, with 7 positions matching TRBD2. Germline trimming cut 2 bases from V and 0 bases from J; bases unmatched to any gene: 3. Germline lookup yields CDR1 SEHNR and CDR2 FQNEAQ (reference sequence). The CDR3 sequence is 15 residues long. DNA for the CDR3: TGTGCCAGCAGCTTAACTAGCGACAACCAAGAGACCCAGTACTTC. Protein product: CASSLTSDNQETQYF.

The rearrangement links TRBV29-1 to TRBJ1-5; D perhaps matches TRBD1 (6 bases). Germline values: CDR1 SQVTM, CDR2 ANQGSEA. There are 13 residues in the CDR3. Trimming took off 3 bases at V and 4 bases at J, with 10 bases between the two ends. CDR3 DNA: TGCAGCGTTGACCAGGGGATGAATCAGCCCCAGCATTTT. Residues: CSVDQGMNQPQHF.

The chain joins TRBV2 to TRBJ1-6, with 7 positions matching TRBD1. CDR3 length equals 16 residues. The J segment lost 8 bases and the V segment lost 6 bases, leaving 13 bases of the junction unmatched. From germline, CDR1 is SNHLY and CDR2 FYNNEI. Written as DNA, the CDR3 is TGTGCCAGCAGCGGACGGAGGACAGGTCGAGATTCACCCCTCCACTTT. Amino acid sequence: CASSGRRTGRDSPLHF.

This clone was detected a few times. The chain employs TRBV2 and TRBJ2-1, with 8 positions matching TRBD2. The CDR3 length is 16 residues. The J segment lost 6 bases and the V segment lost 4 bases, leaving 11 bases of the junction unmatched. CDR1 and CDR2 from the germline V gene are SNHLY and FYNNEI. CDR3 amino acids: CASSGSWVAGPNEQFF. The DNA of the CDR3 is TGTGCCAGCAGTGGGAGTTGGGTAGCGGGACCCAATGAGCAGTTCTTC.

This chain joins TRBV10-3 and TRBJ1-5, with 7 bases aligning to TRBD1. Germline V gene lookup returns CDR1 ENHRY and CDR2 SYGVKD. The trim removed 2 bases at V and 3 bases at J, leaving 4 bases unmatched. CDR3 length: 15 residues. CDR3 in DNA: TGTGCCATCAGTGAGCCAGGGGGATTCAATCAGCCCCAGCATTTT. As protein: CAISEPGGFNQPQHF.

The genes are TRBV4-1 and TRBJ2-7; 9 positions agree with TRBD1. With V trimmed by 1 base and J by 5 bases, 6 bases remained unmatched. Germline V gene lookup returns CDR1 MGHRA and CDR2 YSYEKL. This CDR3 contains 15 residues. CDR3 sequence reads: CASSQVGTGNHEQYF. CDR3 DNA sequence: TGCGCCAGCAGCCAAGTCGGGACAGGGAACCACGAGCAGTACTTC.

The chain links TRBV6-5 to TRBJ1-1; D ambiguous. This CDR3 is 14 amino acids long. V was shortened by 0 bases and J by 2 bases, with 7 bases between the two germline ends. CDR1 and CDR2 (germline): MNHEY, SVGAGI. This CDR3 is CASSYSSVNTEAFF. The CDR3 coding sequence is TGTGCCAGCAGTTACTCGAGCGTAAACACTGAAGCTTTCTTT.

The V call is TRBV21-1, the J call TRBJ2-2; the D call TRBD1 from the table was never checked on the DNA. TRBV21-1 represents a pseudogene. This CDR3 is built from 17 residues. CDR3 residues: CASSKSPGQGGTGELFF. The CDR3, as DNA: TGTGCCAGCAGCAAAAGCCCGGGACAGGGGGGCACCGGGGAGCTGTTTTTT.

The rearrangement links TRBV7-6 to TRBJ1-2, with no clear D. This CDR3 is built from 16 residues. The germline gives CDR1 SGHVS, CDR2 FNYEAQ. With 4 bases removed from V and 5 bases from J, the gap between germline ends came to 20 bases. CDR3: CASSSLGPSGRYGYTF. The CDR3 DNA follows: TGTGCCAGCAGCTCTCTCGGGCCCAGCGGGAGATATGGCTACACCTTC.

This clone is a singleton in its sample. The rearrangement joins TRBV19 to TRBJ1-5; D unresolved. The V end was cut by 1 base, the J end by 2 bases, with 9 bases between. This CDR3 is built from 15 residues. CDR1 and CDR2 (germline): LNHDA, SQIVND (reference sequence). CDR3 DNA: TGTGCCAGTAGTATAGCCCCTCTAGGCAATCAGCCCCAGCATTTT. This translates into CASSIAPLGNQPQHF.

This chain links TRBV30 with TRBJ1-2; 7 bases fit TRBD1. The CDR3 consists of 15 residues. V shed 4 bases and J 2 bases; nucleotides not matched to a gene: 10. Germline CDR1 is GTSNPN and CDR2 is SVGIG (reference sequence). CDR3 DNA: TGTGCCTGGACTAGGGGCGCAGGGGGAAACTATGGCTACACCTTC. It specifies CAWTRGAGGNYGYTF.

The rearrangement uses TRBV11-3 and TRBJ2-2, with D perhaps TRBD1 (6 bases). Germline V gives CDR1 SGHNT, CDR2 YENEEA. The CDR3 is 14 residues long. Trimming took off 2 bases at V and 4 bases at J, with 8 bases between the two ends. CDR3 nucleotides: TGTGCCAGCAGCTTACCACAGGGCACCGGGGAGCTGTTTTTT. Its protein is CASSLPQGTGELFF.

V is TRBV4-1 and J is TRBJ2-3; D may be TRBD2 (5 bases). Germline lookup yields CDR1 MGHRA and CDR2 YSYEKL. The V gene lost 4 bases and the J gene lost 2 bases, with 13 bases spanning the gap. This CDR3 is built from 15 residues. CDR3 bases: TGCGCCAGCAGCCCCCCCGGGGTAGACACAGATACGCAGTATTTT. This encodes CASSPPGVDTDTQYF.

The chain is built from TRBV11-1 and TRBJ1-2; 8 bases are shared with TRBD1. The CDR3 extends over 16 amino acids. Germline CDR1 reads SGHAT; CDR2 reads FQDESV (reference sequence). J was trimmed by 4 bases and V by 5 bases; bases with no gene match: 12. The CDR3 protein is CASSPRTGQETYGYTF. In nucleotides, the CDR3 is TGTGCCAGCAGCCCCCGAACGGGACAGGAAACCTATGGCTACACCTTC.

The chain employs TRBV10-3 and TRBJ2-7, with 12 bases aligning to TRBD2. The V gene end was trimmed by 4 bases and the J gene end by 2 bases; junction bases not matched to a gene: 3. This CDR3 comprises 15 residues. Looked up from germline, CDR1 is ENHRY and CDR2 is SYGVKD. Here the CDR3 reads CAISATSGGPYEQYF. In DNA form, the CDR3 reads TGTGCCATCAGTGCGACTAGCGGGGGACCCTACGAGCAGTACTTC.

The chain couples TRBV7-9 to TRBJ1-5; TRBD1 agrees at 9 bases. Germline V gene lookup returns CDR1 SEHNR and CDR2 FQNEAQ (reference sequence). This CDR3 has 15 residues. J lost 6 bases, V lost 5 bases, and 8 bases had no gene match. CDR3 sequence: CASSHMGQGVQPQHF. The CDR3 DNA follows: TGTGCCAGCAGCCACATGGGACAGGGAGTTCAGCCCCAGCATTTT.

This clone occurred once. This chain joins TRBV7-9 and TRBJ2-1, with 10 bases aligning to TRBD1. V was pared by 7 bases and J by 9 bases, with 9 bases of the junction left unmatched. The CDR3 sequence is 14 residues long. Looked up from germline, CDR1 is SEHNR and CDR2 is FQNEAQ (reference sequence). CDR3 sequence (DNA): TGTGCCAGCACTTTCTGGGACAGGGGTGGTGAGCAGTTCTTC. This encodes CASTFWDRGGEQFF.

The chain couples TRBV18 to TRBJ2-6; 7 nucleotides match TRBD1. The trim removed 2 bases at V and 0 bases at J, leaving 13 bases unmatched. The CDR3 consists of 20 residues. Germline CDR1 is KGHSH and CDR2 is LQKENI. CDR3 residues: CASSPFRVGTDNSGANVLTF. Here the CDR3 DNA reads TGTGCCAGCTCACCATTTAGAGTCGGGACAGATAACTCTGGGGCCAACGTCCTGACTTTC. Combining the CDR3 with reference TRBV18 and TRBJ2-6 gives the whole variable domain NAGVMQNPRHLVRRRGQEARLRCSPMKGHSHVYWYRQLPEEGLKFMVYLQKENIIDESGMPKERFSAEFPKEGPSILRIQQVVRGDSAAYFCASSPFRVGTDNSGANVLTFGAGSRLTVL.